A single sample is the source of the 14 T cell receptor beta chains below, sequenced in a study of T cells expressing NK-cell markers. TCRdb processed the 5' RACE reads again and assigns one entry to each CDR3 protein, with no DNA. The sample has approximately 150,000 distinct CDR3 sequences. Sequences were obtained from blood T cells: a sorted CD56 or NKG2C T cell subset, CD4+ or CD8+ T cells, or bulk PBMC T cells (not recorded which). These receptor sequences come from a woman between 18 and 70 years old in good health.

The chain recombines TRBV20-1 with TRBJ2-5; without DNA, the TCRdb call of TRBD2 cannot be checked. The germline CDR1 and CDR2 sequences are DFQATT and SNEGSKA (reference sequence). CDR3 size: 13 residues. CDR3 protein: CSASSRTRETQYF.

The rearrangement joins TRBV12-3 or TRBV12-4 to TRBJ1-2; the D call from TCRdb, TRBD1, cannot be confirmed without DNA. The CDR3 contains 13 residues. The CDR3 reads CASSLDRNRGYTF.

This chain joins TRBV5-4 and TRBJ1-1; the D call of TRBD1 rests on TCRdb alone, since no DNA is present to check it. The CDR3 is made up of 16 amino acids. The germline gives CDR1 SGHNT, CDR2 YYREEE (reference sequence). The CDR3 is CASRYRPTGIDTEAFF.

V and J are TRBV29-1 and TRBJ2-7; the TRBD2 assignment by TCRdb is unverifiable without DNA. Germline loops: CDR1 SQVTM, CDR2 ANQGSEA. This CDR3 has 14 residues. The CDR3 protein is CSVEGASSENEQYF.

The rearrangement links TRBV5-6 to TRBJ2-4. In germline, CDR1 is SGHDT, CDR2 YYEEEE. The CDR3 is made up of 15 amino acids. CDR3 protein: CASSLEFGAKNIQYF.

The V and J genes are TRBV9 and TRBJ1-1. Germline loops: CDR1 SGDLS, CDR2 YYNGEE. This CDR3 comprises 14 residues. The CDR3 loop is CASSVGLENTEAFF.

The chain joins TRBV10-3 to TRBJ2-5; TCRdb gives TRBD1 as the D gene, but with no DNA this cannot be confirmed. The CDR3 is 14 residues long. CDR1 is ENHRY and CDR2 is SYGVKD in the germline V gene. The CDR3 loop is CAISELTGRETQYF.

V and J are TRBV27 and TRBJ2-5; the TCRdb D gene call, TRBD1, has no DNA to confirm it. Germline-derived CDR1 and CDR2 are MNHEY and SMNVEV (reference sequence). The CDR3 has 15 residues. The CDR3 loop reads CASRSRDRGLETQYF.

V gene TRBV2 combines with J gene TRBJ2-5; TCRdb returns TRBD2, unconfirmable since there is no DNA. Germline V CDR1 and CDR2: SNHLY, FYNNEI. This CDR3 is built from 13 residues. This chain's CDR3 is CASSERGEETQYF.

The chain is built from TRBV6-1 and TRBJ1-5. The germline V gene encodes CDR1 MNHNS and CDR2 SASEGT. The CDR3 has 12 amino acids. The CDR3 sequence is CASRGPTQPQHF.

The chain uses TRBV5-4 and TRBJ2-3; TCRdb calls TRBD2, which cannot be checked without DNA. The CDR3 is 17 amino acids. Germline CDR1 is SGHNT and CDR2 is YYREEE (reference sequence). The CDR3 protein is CASTPPGTSGGPNTQYF.

V gene TRBV20-1 combines with J gene TRBJ2-7; lacking DNA, the TRBD2 call made by TCRdb goes unchecked. CDR1 and CDR2 from the germline V gene are DFQATT and SNEGSKA (reference sequence). CDR3 size: 17 residues. CDR3 protein: CSARIWGTGTSNNEQYF.

The gene calls are TRBV5-1 and TRBJ1-1; TCRdb gives TRBD1 as the D gene, but with no DNA this cannot be confirmed. The CDR3 totals 16 residues. Germline V gives CDR1 SGHRS, CDR2 YFSETQ. Here the CDR3 reads CASSLGIDRVNTEAFF. Based on the CDR3 plus reference TRBV5-1 and TRBJ1-1, the full variable domain is KAGVTQTPRYLIKTRGQQVTLSCSPISGHRSVSWYQQTPGQGLQFLFEYFSETQRNKGNFPGRFSGRQFSNSRSEMNVSTLELGDSALYLCASSLGIDRVNTEAFFGQGTRLTVV.

The CDR3 here is CASSLGLAGGPDTGELFF. The rearrangement joins TRBV5-1 to TRBJ2-2; the D call of TRBD2 rests on TCRdb alone, since no DNA is present to check it. The CDR3 sequence is 18 residues long. Germline CDR1 SGHRS, CDR2 YFSETQ.